This entry lists 4 T cell receptor beta chains sequenced from one sample in a study of T cell repertoires in cytomegalovirus infection. No antigens are known for them. TCRdb independently ran MiXCR on the reads; one entry per CDR3 protein. This sample has hundreds of thousands of distinct CDR3 sequences, with about 29% found just once. The sequencing here drew on cultured PBMCs, taken from culture after CMV antigen stimulation. All receptors derive from a human donor in good health (CMV status not recorded). Some clones in this sample may be carry-over from other donors' samples.

The V gene is TRBV12-3 or TRBV12-4, the J gene TRBJ1-1, with D possibly TRBD1 on 5 matching bases. Trimming took off 7 bases at V and 4 bases at J, with 13 bases between the two ends. The CDR3 sequence is 13 residues long. CDR3 loop: CASTRRGATEAFF. The CDR3 nucleotides read TGTGCCAGCACCAGGAGAGGGGCCACTGAAGCTTTCTTT.

This clonotype was counted ten times or more. The chain joins TRBV6-6 to TRBJ1-5; weak D call: TRBD1 (5 bases). CDR1 is MNHNY, CDR2 SVGAGI, per germline (reference sequence). The germline V and J ends were trimmed by 2 bases and 3 bases, with 8 bases remaining between them. CDR3 length: 14 amino acids. CDR3 nucleotide sequence: TGTGCCAGCAGTTACATAGGGGCCAATCAGCCCCAGCATTTT. It is translated as CASSYIGANQPQHF.

This chain links TRBV10-3 with TRBJ1-1; maybe TRBD1 (6 bases). This CDR3 is built from 16 residues. The germline V gene encodes CDR1 ENHRY and CDR2 SYGVKD. V was cut by 2 bases and J by 0 bases, with 13 bases left in between. CDR3 DNA: TGTGCCATCAGTGAGCAGGGGACACCAATGAACACTGAAGCTTTCTTT. This sequence encodes CAISEQGTPMNTEAFF.

This chain uses TRBV3-1 with TRBJ2-5; 9 bases fit TRBD1. V was clipped by 5 bases and J by 3 bases; unmatched bases: 7. Looked up from germline, CDR1 is LGHDT and CDR2 is YNNKEL (reference sequence). There are 15 residues in the CDR3. The DNA for the CDR3 is TGTGCCAGCAGCTCCCGGACAGGGGTTGAAGAGACCCAGTACTTC. This encodes CASSSRTGVEETQYF.